This is a list of T cell receptor beta chains from one sample in a study of shared clonotypes between healthy human individuals. The assay was immunoSEQ multiplex PCR, and TCRdb's table has in-frame clones only and misses some. This table holds around 500,000 clones, roughly 80% found once. The sequencing sample was made of PBMCs. The receptors shown here come from a woman aged 40 to 49 in good health. Some clones in this sample may be carry-over from other donors' samples. The CDR3 runs from the conserved cysteine through the conserved F or W. Each record gives: J gene, clone size, D gene, V gene, CDR3 protein, CDR3 DNA. D genes are given only for firm matches. Size is stated for part of the rows, as once, few or many counts, or as a class when the clone is expanded.

TRBJ2-7	.	.	TRBV30	CAWSVRYEQYF	TGTGCCTGGAGTGTCCGTTACGAGCAGTACTTC
TRBJ2-7	many	TRBD2	TRBV19	CASSPRTSRFYEQYF	TGTGCCAGTAGTCCCCGGACTAGCAGATTTTACGAGCAGTACTTC
TRBJ1-4	.	.	TRBV9	CASSVQGQGNEKLFF	TGTGCCAGCAGCGTACAGGGGCAGGGGAATGAAAAACTGTTTTTT
TRBJ2-7	.	TRBD2	TRBV4-2	CASSLGGATYEQYF	TGTGCCAGCAGCTTGGGAGGGGCTACCTACGAGCAGTACTTC
TRBJ2-2	.	.	TRBV19	CASSTGASPGGELFF	TGTGCCAGTAGTACAGGGGCTAGCCCCGGCGGGGAGCTGTTTTTT
TRBJ2-7	.	TRBD2	TRBV27	CASSLAGAWEQYF	TGTGCCAGCAGTCTAGCGGGAGCTTGGGAGCAGTACTTC
TRBJ1-1	.	.	TRBV7-5	CVRSRRDRGVTEAFF	TGTGTCAGAAGCCGACGGGACAGGGGTGTTACTGAAGCTTTCTTT
TRBJ2-7	few	.	TRBV21-1	CASSRGLAGGRYEQYF	TGTGCCAGCAGCCGGGGACTAGCGGGAGGCAGGTACGAGCAGTACTTC
TRBJ2-7	.	.	TRBV20-1	CSARPRVEQYF	TGCAGTGCTAGACCGCGTGTCGAGCAGTACTTC
TRBJ1-3	.	.	TRBV4-3	CASSPYSGNTIYF	TGCGCCAGCAGCCCTTACTCTGGAAACACCATATATTTT
TRBJ1-3	.	.	TRBV27	CASSRNFGNTIYF	TGTGCCAGCAGTCGGAACTTTGGAAACACCATATATTTT
TRBJ2-5	.	.	TRBV30	CAWSGPDRETQYF	TGTGCCTGGAGTGGGCCCGACAGGGAGACCCAGTACTTC
TRBJ2-3	.	TRBD2	TRBV28	CASIRTSSDTQYF	TGTGCCAGCATCAGGACTAGTTCAGATACGCAGTATTTT
TRBJ1-1	.	.	TRBV15	CATSSRDPYEAFF	TGTGCCACCAGCAGCCGGGACCCCTATGAAGCTTTCTTT